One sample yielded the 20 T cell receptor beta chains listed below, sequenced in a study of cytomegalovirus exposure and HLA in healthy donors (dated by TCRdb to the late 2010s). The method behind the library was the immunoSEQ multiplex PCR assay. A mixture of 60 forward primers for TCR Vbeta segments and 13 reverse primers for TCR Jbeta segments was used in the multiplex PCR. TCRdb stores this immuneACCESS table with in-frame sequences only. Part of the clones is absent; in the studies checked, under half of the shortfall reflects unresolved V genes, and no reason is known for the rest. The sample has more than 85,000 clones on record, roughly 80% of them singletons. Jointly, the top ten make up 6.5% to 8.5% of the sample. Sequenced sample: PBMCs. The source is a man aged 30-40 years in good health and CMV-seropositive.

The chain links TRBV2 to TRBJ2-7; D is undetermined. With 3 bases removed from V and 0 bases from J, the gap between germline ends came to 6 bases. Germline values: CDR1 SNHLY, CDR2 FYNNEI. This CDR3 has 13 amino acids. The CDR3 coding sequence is TGTGCCAGCAGTGAGTACAGCTCCTACGAGCAGTACTTC. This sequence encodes CASSEYSSYEQYF.

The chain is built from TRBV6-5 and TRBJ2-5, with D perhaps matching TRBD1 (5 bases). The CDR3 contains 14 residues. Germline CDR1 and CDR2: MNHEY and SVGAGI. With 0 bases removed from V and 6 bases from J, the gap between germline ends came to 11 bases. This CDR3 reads CASSYSTTEQTQYF. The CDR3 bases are TGTGCCAGCAGTTACTCGACGACAGAACAGACCCAGTACTTC.

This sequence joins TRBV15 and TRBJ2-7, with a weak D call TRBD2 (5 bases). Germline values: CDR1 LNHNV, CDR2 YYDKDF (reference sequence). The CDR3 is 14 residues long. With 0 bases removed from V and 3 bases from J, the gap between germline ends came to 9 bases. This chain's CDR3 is CATSRDYRGYEQYF. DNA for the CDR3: TGTGCCACCAGCAGAGATTATCGGGGCTACGAGCAGTACTTC.

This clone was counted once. The CDR3, as DNA: TGTGCCAGCAGCTTAGCCGGAGGGACAGCGGACAATCAGCCCCAGCATTTT. As protein: CASSLAGGTADNQPQHF. The J gene is TRBJ1-5, the V gene TRBV7-6; 7 bases fit TRBD1. The V gene end was trimmed by 0 bases and the J gene end by 3 bases; junction bases not matched to a gene: 8. This CDR3 region has 17 residues. Germline V gives CDR1 SGHVS, CDR2 FNYEAQ.

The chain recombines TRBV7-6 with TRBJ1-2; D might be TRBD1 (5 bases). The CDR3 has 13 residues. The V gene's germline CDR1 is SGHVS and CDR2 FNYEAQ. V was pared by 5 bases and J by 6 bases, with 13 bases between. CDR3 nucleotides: TGTGCCAGCAGCAAACAGGAGATACATGGCTACACCTTC. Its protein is CASSKQEIHGYTF.

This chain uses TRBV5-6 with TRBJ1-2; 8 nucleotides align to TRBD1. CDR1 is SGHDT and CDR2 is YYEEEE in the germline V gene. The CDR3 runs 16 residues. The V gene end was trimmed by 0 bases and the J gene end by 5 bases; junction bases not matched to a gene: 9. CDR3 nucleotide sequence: TGTGCCAGCAGCTTGGTCCCCGGGACAGGAAGGTATGGCTACACCTTC. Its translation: CASSLVPGTGRYGYTF.

CDR3 residues: CASSFRQGARNQPQHF. Written as DNA, the CDR3 is TGTGCCAGTAGTTTCCGACAGGGGGCTCGCAATCAGCCCCAGCATTTT. This chain joins TRBV19 and TRBJ1-5; 10 nucleotides line up with TRBD1. V trimming: 5 bases; J trimming: 2 bases; junction bases outside the gene matches: 6. Germline-derived CDR1 and CDR2 are LNHDA and SQIVND (reference sequence). The CDR3 runs 16 residues.

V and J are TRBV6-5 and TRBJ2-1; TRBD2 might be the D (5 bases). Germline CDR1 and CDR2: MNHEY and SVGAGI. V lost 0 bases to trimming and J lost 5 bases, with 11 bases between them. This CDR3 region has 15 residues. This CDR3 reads CASSYSTSGNNEQFF. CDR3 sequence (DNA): TGTGCCAGCAGTTACTCGACCAGCGGTAACAATGAGCAGTTCTTC.

DNA for the CDR3: TGTGCCAGCAGCTTAGGGCAGGCATCCTACGAGCAGTACTTC. Its translation is CASSLGQASYEQYF. V gene TRBV7-6 combines with J gene TRBJ2-7, with D unresolved. This CDR3 spans 14 amino acids. Deletions cut 1 base from V and 1 base from J, with 8 bases between. Germline lookup yields CDR1 SGHVS and CDR2 FNYEAQ.

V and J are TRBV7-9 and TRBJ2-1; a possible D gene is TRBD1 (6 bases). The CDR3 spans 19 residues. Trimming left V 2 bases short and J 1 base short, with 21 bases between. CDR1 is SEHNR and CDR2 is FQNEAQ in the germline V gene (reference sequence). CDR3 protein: CASSLLRAYTGYSYNEQFF. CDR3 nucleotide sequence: TGTGCCAGCAGCTTACTAAGGGCCTATACAGGGTATTCCTACAATGAGCAGTTCTTC. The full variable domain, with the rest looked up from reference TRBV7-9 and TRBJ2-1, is DTGVSQNPRHKITKRGQNVTFRCDPISEHNRLYWYRQTLGQGPEFLTYFQNEAQLEKSRLLSDRFSAERPKGSFSTLEIQRTEQGDSAMYLCASSLLRAYTGYSYNEQFFGPGTRLTVL.

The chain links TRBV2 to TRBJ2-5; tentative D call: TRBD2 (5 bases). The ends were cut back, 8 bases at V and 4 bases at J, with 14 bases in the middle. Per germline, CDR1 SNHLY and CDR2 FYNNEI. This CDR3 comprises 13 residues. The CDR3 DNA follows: TGTGCCAGCGAAGACCCCGGGGTAGAGACCCAGTACTTC. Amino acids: CASEDPGVETQYF.

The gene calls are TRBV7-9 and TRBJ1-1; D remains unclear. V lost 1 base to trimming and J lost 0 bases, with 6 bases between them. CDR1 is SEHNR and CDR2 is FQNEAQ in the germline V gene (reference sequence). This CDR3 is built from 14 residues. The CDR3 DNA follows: TGTGCCAGCAGCTTAGTATCTTTGAACACTGAAGCTTTCTTT. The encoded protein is CASSLVSLNTEAFF.

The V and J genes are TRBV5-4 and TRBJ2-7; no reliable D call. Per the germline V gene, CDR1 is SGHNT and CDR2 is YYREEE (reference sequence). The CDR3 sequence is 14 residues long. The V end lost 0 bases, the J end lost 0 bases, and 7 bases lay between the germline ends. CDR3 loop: CASSLGQNSYEQYF. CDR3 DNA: TGTGCCAGCAGCTTGGGGCAGAACTCCTACGAGCAGTACTTC.

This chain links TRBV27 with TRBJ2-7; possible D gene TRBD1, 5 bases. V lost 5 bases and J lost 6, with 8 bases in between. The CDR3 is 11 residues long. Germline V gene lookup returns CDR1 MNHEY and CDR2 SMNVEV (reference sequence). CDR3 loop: CASSQGTEQYF. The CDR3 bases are TGTGCCAGCAGTCAGGGAACCGAGCAGTACTTC.

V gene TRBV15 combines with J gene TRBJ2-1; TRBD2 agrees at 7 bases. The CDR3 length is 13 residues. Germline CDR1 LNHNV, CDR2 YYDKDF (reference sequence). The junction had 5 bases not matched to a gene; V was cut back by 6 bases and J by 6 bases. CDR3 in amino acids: CATRSTGGNEQFF. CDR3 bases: TGTGCCACCAGGTCTACGGGGGGCAATGAGCAGTTCTTC.

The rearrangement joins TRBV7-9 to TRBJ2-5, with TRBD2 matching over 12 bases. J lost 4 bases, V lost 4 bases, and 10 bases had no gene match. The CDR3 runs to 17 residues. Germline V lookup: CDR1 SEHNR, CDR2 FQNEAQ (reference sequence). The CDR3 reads CASSSRGLAGLRETQYF. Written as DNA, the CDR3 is TGTGCCAGCAGCTCCCGAGGACTAGCGGGGTTGAGAGAGACCCAGTACTTC.

As DNA, the CDR3 is TGTGCCAGCAGCGCCATAGCGGGGGGTCTGGCAGATACGCAGTATTTT. Translated, it gives CASSAIAGGLADTQYF. This rearrangement joins TRBV7-6 to TRBJ2-3; 10 bases match TRBD2. The V segment lost 5 bases and the J segment 4 bases; nucleotides outside the gene matches: 9. The CDR3 extends over 16 amino acids. The germline V gene encodes CDR1 SGHVS and CDR2 FNYEAQ.

The CDR3 is CASSGLTGSYEQYF. The CDR3 DNA follows: TGCGCCAGCAGCGGCCTGACGGGCTCCTACGAGCAGTACTTC. J is TRBJ2-7 and V is TRBV5-1; no definite D call. In germline, CDR1 is SGHRS, CDR2 YFSETQ. The CDR3 length is 14 residues. Trimming stripped 4 bases from V and 0 bases from J, with 11 bases between.

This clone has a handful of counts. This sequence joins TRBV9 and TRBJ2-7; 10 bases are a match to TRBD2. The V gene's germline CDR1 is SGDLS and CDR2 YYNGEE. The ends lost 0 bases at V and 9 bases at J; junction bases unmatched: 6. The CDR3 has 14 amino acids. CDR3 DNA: TGTGCCAGCAGCGTAGCCAGCGGGGGGGCGGCGCAGTACTTC. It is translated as CASSVASGGAAQYF.

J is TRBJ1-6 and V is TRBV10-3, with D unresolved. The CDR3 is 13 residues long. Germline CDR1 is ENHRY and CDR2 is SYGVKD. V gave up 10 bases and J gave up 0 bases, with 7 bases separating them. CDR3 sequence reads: CATTFSYNSPLHF. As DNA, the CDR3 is TGTGCCACGACATTCTCCTATAATTCACCCCTCCACTTT.